Below, one T cell receptor (beta chain) is given with its context. This clone's antigen is unknown. Base qualities are missing; no much larger clone stands one base away. This specimen comes from a study of T cell changes during pregnancy in multiple sclerosis (dated by TCRdb to about 2019). Looking at the study overall: The study examined how the T cell repertoire changed over the course of pregnancy in women with multiple sclerosis.

Libraries were prepared through the immunoSEQ multiplex PCR assay. TCRdb's version of the immuneACCESS table is confined to in-frame rearrangements and falls short of the full clone set. An unresolved V gene accounts for under half of the shortfall where checked; the remainder is of unknown origin. This sample is represented by 85,000 to 90,000 clones; around 94% of them were singletons. Of the sample, approximately 1.7% is held by the ten largest clones. V and J are truncated by 6 bases and 2 bases respectively, leaving an intervening sequence of 10 bases. Sequences SNHLY (CDR1) and FYNNEI (CDR2) are obtained from the germline V gene. From the cysteine through the phenylalanine, the CDR3 covers 13 amino acids. Solely the CDR3 DNA is kept, with 39 bases framed from the first base.

The chain joins TRBV2 to TRBJ1-1, with the D segment identity uncertain. This TCR came from a female donor in good health, enrolled as a control in a pregnancy study. The material was peripheral blood, obtained after pregnancy. The DNA sequence is given as TGTGCCAGCAGGATTTATAGTAACACTGAAGCTTTCTTT. The resulting protein is CASRIYSNTEAFF.